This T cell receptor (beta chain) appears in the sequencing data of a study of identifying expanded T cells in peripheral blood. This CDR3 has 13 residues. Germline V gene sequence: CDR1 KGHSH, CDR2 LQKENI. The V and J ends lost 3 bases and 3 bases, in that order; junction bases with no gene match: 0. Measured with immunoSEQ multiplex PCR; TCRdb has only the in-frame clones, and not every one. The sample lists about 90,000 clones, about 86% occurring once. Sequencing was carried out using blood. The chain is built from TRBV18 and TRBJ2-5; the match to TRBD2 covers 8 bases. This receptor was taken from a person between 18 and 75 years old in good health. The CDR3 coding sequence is TGTGCCAGCTCACCGGGACTAGAAGAGACCCAGTACTTC. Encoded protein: CASSPGLEETQYF.